This T cell receptor beta chain was identified during a study of T-cell reconstitution after alpha-beta-depleted transplantation in children. Study-level findings and limits: Counts and diversity of T cells one year after transplant came mostly from newly produced T cells. The study reportedly traced alpha-beta T cells about two months after transplant to several hundred expanded graft clones. Certain patients had high TCRbeta diversity at day 60, and it came from recipient T cells and thymic progenitors that survived.

This sample's TCRbeta library carried unique molecular identifier barcodes. Using its own MiXCR run on the PCR reads, TCRdb lists one record per CDR3 protein. This table holds fewer than 250,000 distinct CDR3 sequences, 7.5% to 9.5% found once. This clonotype was recorded at least ten times. Its antigen is not identified. Germline CDR1 is ENHRY and CDR2 is SYGVKD. Trimming cost V 6 bases and J 4 bases, with 12 bases left between them. The CDR3 runs 13 residues. Sequencing used PBMCs, mostly from graft donor cells, obtained 180 days after TCRalphabeta/CD19-depleted stem cell transplant. The sequence was obtained from a male patient aged 10 to 17 who had a stem cell transplant for acute lymphoblastic leukemia, so the T cells may come from the graft donor. J is TRBJ1-2 and V is TRBV10-3; D gene unclear. The DNA of the CDR3 is TGTGCCATCAGCCCGGGGATCTTCTATGGCTACACCTTC. Protein: CAISPGIFYGYTF.